These T cell receptor beta chains were read from a single sample in a study of blood T cell repertoires in COVID-19. Assay used: immunoSEQ multiplex PCR; TCRdb lists only in-frame clones, some missing. The table shows about 140,000 clones, with 80% to 90% occurring only once. Sequencing input: PBMCs or T cells enriched from blood (not recorded which). These receptor sequences come from a man in his 60s who had recovered from COVID-19. The conserved cysteine and the conserved F or W are not part of the CDR3 here. For some rows the clone size is stated as once, few or many, or as a class when expanded; others skip it.

J gene,clone size,V gene,CDR3 protein
TRBJ1-1,few,TRBV5-6,ASSLDLARTEAF
TRBJ1-3,NA,TRBV5-1,ASSAGQFLSGNTIY
TRBJ2-1,NA,TRBV28,ASTQLDGYNEQF
TRBJ2-6,NA,TRBV9,ASSAQGTDSGANVLT
TRBJ2-4,NA,TRBV19,ASSIQRRTSGRLNIQY
TRBJ2-3,NA,TRBV9,ASSVETGGIDTQY
TRBJ2-7,once,TRBV18,ASSPPPGTYEQY
TRBJ1-6,NA,TRBV6-5,ASISRGQGNSPLH
TRBJ2-7,NA,TRBV7-2,ASSLYPGLAGVSEQY
TRBJ2-3,once,TRBV24-1,ATSEPTSGKDTQY
TRBJ2-3,NA,TRBV19,ASNDGGSTDTQY
TRBJ2-7,once,TRBV28,ASSPGTSAYEQY
TRBJ1-2,NA,TRBV12-3/TRBV12-4,ASSYTRGSGYT
TRBJ2-1,NA,TRBV5-4,ASSSGGGSSGQF
TRBJ2-7,NA,TRBV7-9,ASSSTLAGAYEQY
TRBJ1-1,NA,TRBV28,ASSLNVPTGEAF
TRBJ1-1,NA,TRBV10-3,AISPRTGLNTEAF
TRBJ1-5,NA,TRBV2,ASSSDRGNQPQH
TRBJ2-7,NA,TRBV6-2/TRBV6-3,ASSYPAGGPLEQY
TRBJ2-5,NA,TRBV9,ASSPWDGGQETQY
TRBJ1-5,NA,TRBV3-1/TRBV3-2,ASDTDNNQPQH
TRBJ2-1,NA,TRBV4-1,ASSQDHGSSTYNEQF
TRBJ1-6,NA,TRBV7-9,ASNRDPGDPNSPLH
TRBJ2-1,NA,TRBV2,ARDSGTSGYNEQF
TRBJ2-4,NA,TRBV27,ASTLMSGQGLY
TRBJ2-3,NA,TRBV6-5,ASRGLPGRTQY
TRBJ1-2,NA,TRBV2,ASMRDRGQGGYT
TRBJ1-1,NA,TRBV2,ASSAGQGARSEAF
TRBJ1-2,NA,TRBV11-2,ASSRGGQGSEGYT
TRBJ1-3,NA,TRBV6-5,ASSMLTISGNTIY
TRBJ2-3,NA,TRBV19,ASSIKRTQDTQY
TRBJ2-5,once,TRBV30,AWSWVAGETQY
TRBJ2-5,NA,TRBV2,ASSRHREETQY
TRBJ1-1,few,TRBV30,AWSVIMNTEAF
TRBJ1-5,NA,TRBV15,ATSRDRVLNQPQH
TRBJ1-6,few,TRBV19,ASSIGRVGSPLH
TRBJ2-1,NA,TRBV29-1,SVQGGGPDYNEQF
TRBJ1-1,few,TRBV10-2,ASSEGEQVDYNTEAF
TRBJ1-3,few,TRBV5-1,ASSKTGDGNTIY
TRBJ1-1,NA,TRBV19,ASSIQGAHIAF
TRBJ2-5,once,TRBV14,ASSQDALAGGKWSETQY
TRBJ2-7,NA,TRBV2,ASSTRGDSYEQY
TRBJ1-4,NA,TRBV6-5,ASWDQGSNEKLF